The 2 T cell receptor beta chains reported below all come from one sample, sequenced in a study of blood T cell repertoires in COVID-19. Clones were sequenced by immunoSEQ multiplex PCR, and TCRdb holds only the in-frame ones, with some missing. This repertoire shows 200,000 to 300,000 clones, over 75% found once; its top ten account for around 0.67%. Sequencing was done on a sample of peripheral blood. Receptor source: a human donor in a cohort sampled during active COVID-19.

This clone was seen just once. This sequence joins TRBV3-1 (or the pseudogene TRBV3-2) and TRBJ2-1; 12 bases match TRBD2. The ends lost 0 bases at V and 8 bases at J; junction bases unmatched: 11. In germline, CDR1 is LGHDT, CDR2 YNNKEL (reference sequence). The CDR3 spans 18 residues. The CDR3 sequence is CASSQDRLMTSGSYEQFF. The CDR3 bases are TGTGCCAGCAGCCAAGATAGGTTGATGACTAGCGGGAGCTATGAGCAGTTCTTC.

The rearrangement joins TRBV3-1 (or the pseudogene TRBV3-2) to TRBJ1-4, with D unresolved. Trimming took 2 bases from V and 2 from J, leaving 6 bases between them. The CDR3 runs to 14 residues. Germline CDR1 reads LGHDT; CDR2 reads YNNKEL (reference sequence). The CDR3 here is CASSQYGTNEKLFF. CDR3 DNA: TGTGCCAGCAGCCAATACGGGACTAATGAAAAACTGTTTTTT.